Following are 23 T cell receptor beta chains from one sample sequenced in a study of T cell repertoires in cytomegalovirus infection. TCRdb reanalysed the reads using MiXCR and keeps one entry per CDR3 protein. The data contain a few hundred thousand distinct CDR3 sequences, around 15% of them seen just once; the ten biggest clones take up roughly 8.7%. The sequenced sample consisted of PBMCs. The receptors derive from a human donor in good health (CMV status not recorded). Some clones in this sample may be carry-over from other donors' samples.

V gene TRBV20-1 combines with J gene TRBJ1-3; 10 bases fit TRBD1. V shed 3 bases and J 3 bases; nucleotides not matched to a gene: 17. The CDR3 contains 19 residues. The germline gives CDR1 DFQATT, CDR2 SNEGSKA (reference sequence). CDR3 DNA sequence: TGCAGTGCTAGCCCCCTCGCTCTCCGTGGGACAGGGGTTGGAAACACCATATATTTT. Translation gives CSASPLALRGTGVGNTIYF.

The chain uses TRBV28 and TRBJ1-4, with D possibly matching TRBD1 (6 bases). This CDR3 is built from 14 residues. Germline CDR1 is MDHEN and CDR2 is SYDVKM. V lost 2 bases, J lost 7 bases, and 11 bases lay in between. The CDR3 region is CASSLEGGGEKLFF. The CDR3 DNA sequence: TGTGCCAGCAGTTTAGAGGGAGGGGGTGAAAAACTGTTTTTT.

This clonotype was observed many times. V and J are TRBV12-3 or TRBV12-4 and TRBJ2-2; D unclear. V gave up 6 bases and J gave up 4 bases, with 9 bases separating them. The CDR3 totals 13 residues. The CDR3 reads CASSRAFTGELFF. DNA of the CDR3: TGTGCCAGCAGCAGAGCGTTCACCGGGGAGCTGTTTTTT.

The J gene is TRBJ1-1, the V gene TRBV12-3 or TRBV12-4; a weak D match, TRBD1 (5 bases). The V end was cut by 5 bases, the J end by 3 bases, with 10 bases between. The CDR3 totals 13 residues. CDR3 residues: CASSSPGDTEAFF. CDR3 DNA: TGTGCCAGCAGTAGCCCGGGGGACACTGAAGCTTTCTTT.

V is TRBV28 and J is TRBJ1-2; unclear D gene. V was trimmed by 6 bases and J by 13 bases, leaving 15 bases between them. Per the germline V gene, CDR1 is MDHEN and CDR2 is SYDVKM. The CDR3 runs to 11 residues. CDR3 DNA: TGTGCCAGCAGCCCCTCAATGGTCCGCACCTTC. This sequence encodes CASSPSMVRTF.

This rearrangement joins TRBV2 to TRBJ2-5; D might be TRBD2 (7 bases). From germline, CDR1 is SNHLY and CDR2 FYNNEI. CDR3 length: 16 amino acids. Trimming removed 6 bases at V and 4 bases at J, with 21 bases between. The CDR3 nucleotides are TGTGCCAGCAGAGGGGCCCCGGGGGGCCGACGAGAGACCCAGTACTTC. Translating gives CASRGAPGGRRETQYF.

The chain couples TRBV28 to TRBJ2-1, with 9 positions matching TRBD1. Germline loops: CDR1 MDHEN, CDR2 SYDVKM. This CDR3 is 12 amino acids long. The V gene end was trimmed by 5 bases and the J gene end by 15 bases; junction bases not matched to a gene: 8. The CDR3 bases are TGTGCCAGCAGTACAGGGGGCGGCGGGGGGTTCTTC. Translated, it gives CASSTGGGGGFF.

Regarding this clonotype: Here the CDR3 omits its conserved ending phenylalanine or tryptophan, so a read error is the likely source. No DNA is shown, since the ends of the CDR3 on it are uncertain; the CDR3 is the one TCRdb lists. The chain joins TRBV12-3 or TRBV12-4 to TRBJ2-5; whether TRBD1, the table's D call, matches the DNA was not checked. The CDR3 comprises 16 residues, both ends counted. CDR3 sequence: CASSLGAGTGQETLYV.

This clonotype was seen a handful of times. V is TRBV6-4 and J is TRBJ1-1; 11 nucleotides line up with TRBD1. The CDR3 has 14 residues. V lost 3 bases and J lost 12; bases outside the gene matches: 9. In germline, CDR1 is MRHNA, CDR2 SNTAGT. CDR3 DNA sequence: TGTGCCAGCAGTGAAGGGACAGGGGGGCAAGTTACTTTCTTT. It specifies CASSEGTGGQVTFF.

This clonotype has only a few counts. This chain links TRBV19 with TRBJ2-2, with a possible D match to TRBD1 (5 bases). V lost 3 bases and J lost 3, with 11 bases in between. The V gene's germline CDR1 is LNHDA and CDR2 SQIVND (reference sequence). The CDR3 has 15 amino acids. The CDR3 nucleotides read TGTGCCAGTAGTATTATGGGGCGTGACACCGGGGAGCTGTTTTTT. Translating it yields CASSIMGRDTGELFF.

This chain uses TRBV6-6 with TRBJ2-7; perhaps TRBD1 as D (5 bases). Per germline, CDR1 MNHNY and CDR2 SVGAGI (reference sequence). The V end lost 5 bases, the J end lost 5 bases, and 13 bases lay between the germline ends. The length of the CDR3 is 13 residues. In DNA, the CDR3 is TGTGCCAGCAGTACAACAGGTCGGGACGAGCAGTACTTC. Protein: CASSTTGRDEQYF.

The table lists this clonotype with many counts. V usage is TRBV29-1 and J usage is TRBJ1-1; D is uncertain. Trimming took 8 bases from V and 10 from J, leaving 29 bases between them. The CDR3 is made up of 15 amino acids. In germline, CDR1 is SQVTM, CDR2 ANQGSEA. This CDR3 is CSSVGEPVGSARAFF. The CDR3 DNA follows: TGCAGCAGCGTTGGGGAACCTGTGGGGTCAGCGAGAGCTTTCTTT.

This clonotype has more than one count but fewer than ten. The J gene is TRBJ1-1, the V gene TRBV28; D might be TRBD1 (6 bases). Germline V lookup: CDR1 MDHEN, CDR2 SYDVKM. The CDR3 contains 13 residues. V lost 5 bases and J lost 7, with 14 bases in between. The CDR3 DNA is TGTGCCAGCAGTCCGTTCAAGGACAGTGAAGCTTTCTTT. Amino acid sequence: CASSPFKDSEAFF. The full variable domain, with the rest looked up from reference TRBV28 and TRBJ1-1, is DVKVTQSSRYLVKRTGEKVFLECVQDMDHENMFWYRQDPGLGLRLIYFSYDVKMKEKGDIPEGYSVSREKKERFSLILESASTNQTSMYLCASSPFKDSEAFFGQGTRLTVV.

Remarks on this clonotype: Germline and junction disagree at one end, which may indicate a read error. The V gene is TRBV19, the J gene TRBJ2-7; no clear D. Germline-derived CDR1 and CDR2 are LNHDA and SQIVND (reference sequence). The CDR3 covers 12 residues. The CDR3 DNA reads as TGTGCCAGTAGGGCAGAGACCTACGAGCAGTCCTTC. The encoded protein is CASRAETYEQSF.

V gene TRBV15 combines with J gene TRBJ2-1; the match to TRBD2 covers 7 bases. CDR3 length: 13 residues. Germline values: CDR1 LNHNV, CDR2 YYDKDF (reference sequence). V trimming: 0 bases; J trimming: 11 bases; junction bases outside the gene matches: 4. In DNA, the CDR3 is TGTGCCACCAGCAGAGATAGGGAGGGCCAGCAGTTCTTC. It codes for CATSRDREGQQFF.

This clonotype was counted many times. This CDR3 is CASSYRSRTLQETQYF. As DNA, the CDR3 is TGTGCCAGCAGTTACCGATCGCGGACACTCCAAGAGACCCAGTACTTC. The chain links TRBV11-2 to TRBJ2-5, with D possibly TRBD1 on 5 matching bases. CDR3 length equals 16 residues. CDR1 and CDR2 (germline): SGHAT, FQNNGV. The V end lost 6 bases, the J end lost 1 base, and 18 bases lay between the germline ends.

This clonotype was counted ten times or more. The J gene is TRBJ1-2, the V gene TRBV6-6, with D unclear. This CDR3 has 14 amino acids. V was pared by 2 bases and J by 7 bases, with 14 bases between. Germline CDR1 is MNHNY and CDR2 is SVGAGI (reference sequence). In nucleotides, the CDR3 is TGTGCCAGCAGTTACACTCCGGGATTGGGTGGCTACACCTTC. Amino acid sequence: CASSYTPGLGGYTF.

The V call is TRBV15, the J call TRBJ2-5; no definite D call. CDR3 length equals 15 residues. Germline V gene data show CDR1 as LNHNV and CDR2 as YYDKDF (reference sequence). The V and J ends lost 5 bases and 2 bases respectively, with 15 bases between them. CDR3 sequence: CATSSLPGIQETQYF. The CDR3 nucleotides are TGTGCCACCAGCTCTCTTCCTGGGATACAAGAGACCCAGTACTTC.

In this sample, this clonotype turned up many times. The CDR3 DNA is TGTGCCAGCAGCCCCGGGGTAGCGGGGGCTAAGGATGAGCAGTTCTTC. Residues: CASSPGVAGAKDEQFF. J is TRBJ2-1 and V is TRBV7-2; the match to TRBD2 covers 9 bases. CDR1 is SGHTA, CDR2 FQGNSA, per germline. The CDR3 runs 16 residues. V trimming: 5 bases; J trimming: 8 bases; junction bases outside the gene matches: 13.

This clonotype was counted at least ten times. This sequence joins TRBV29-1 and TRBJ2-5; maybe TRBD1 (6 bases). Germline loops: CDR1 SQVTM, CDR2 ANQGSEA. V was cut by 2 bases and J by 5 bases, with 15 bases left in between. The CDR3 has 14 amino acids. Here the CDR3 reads CSVEPQGVGETQYF. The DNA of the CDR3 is TGCAGCGTTGAACCACAGGGCGTTGGCGAGACCCAGTACTTC.

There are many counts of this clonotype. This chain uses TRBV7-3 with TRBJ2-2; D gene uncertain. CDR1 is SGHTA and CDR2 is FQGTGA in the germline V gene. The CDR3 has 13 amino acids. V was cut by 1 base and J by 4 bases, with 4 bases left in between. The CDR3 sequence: CASSLKFTGELFF. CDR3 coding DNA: TGTGCCAGCAGCTTAAAATTCACCGGGGAGCTGTTTTTT.

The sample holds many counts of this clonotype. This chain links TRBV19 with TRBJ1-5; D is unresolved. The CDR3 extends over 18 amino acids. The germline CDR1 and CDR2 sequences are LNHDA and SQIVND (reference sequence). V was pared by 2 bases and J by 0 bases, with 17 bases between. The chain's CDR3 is CASSIRTYDDVSNQPQHF. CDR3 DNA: TGTGCCAGTAGTATAAGAACCTACGACGATGTTAGCAATCAGCCCCAGCATTTT.

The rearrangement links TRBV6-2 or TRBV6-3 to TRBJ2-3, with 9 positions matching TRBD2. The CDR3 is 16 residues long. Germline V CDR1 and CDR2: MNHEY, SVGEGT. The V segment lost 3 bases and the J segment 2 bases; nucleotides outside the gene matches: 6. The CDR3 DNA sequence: TGTGCCAGCAGTTATAGCGGGGGACCCCCCACAGATACGCAGTATTTT. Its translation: CASSYSGGPPTDTQYF.